This T cell receptor (beta chain) was sequenced for a study of T cells after posttransplantation cyclophosphamide (dated by TCRdb to the mid-2010s). Concerning the study at large: Using TRB sequencing, the study followed how the T cell repertoire reconstituted after myeloablative bone marrow transplantation in which posttransplantation cyclophosphamide served as GVHD prophylaxis. Antigen receptor sequencing covered samples from a few dozen PTCy-treated patients and approximately 15 of their related bone marrow donors. Public TRB sequences were queried against a database of over 3,500 sequences associated with responses to pathogens, tumor antigens, self-antigens and alloantigens. Blood from all 30 or so PTCy patients who had 1-year posttransplant specimens underwent TRB sequencing. Because TRA and TRB clonality correlated tightly in about 9 samples, the subsequent TCR analyses were limited to TRB only. TRB sequencing was also done on up to roughly 3 additional blood samples from 2 to 5.2 years after transplant in 3 patients, and on pretransplant blood from 4 patients. Broad study findings and their caveats: Donor-recipient similarity was low at 1-2 months but rose over the first year, and later blood repertoires were often dominated by donor CD8+ memory clones. The TRB repertoires of T cells infiltrating skin or GI tract showed only limited overlap with the TRB repertoires of T cells in blood. Across about 40 patients, TRB clonality was highly associated with recipient CMV seropositivity and CMV reactivation, and diversity in PTCy patients was similar to diversity in CNI/methotrexate controls.

Comment on this clone: No cognate antigen has been identified for it. No base quality values were provided; no much bigger clone lies one nucleotide off.

Here V drops 0 bases and J drops 1 base, and the junction holds 2 bases not matched to any gene. Measured from the cysteine to the phenylalanine, the CDR3 is 15 residues long. Here the CDR3 DNA is all that survives: 45 bases in frame from base 1. Taken from the germline V gene, the CDR1 and CDR2 loops are SGHTA and FQGTGA. Viable CD3+CD4+ or CD3+CD8+ cells that were CCR7+CD45RA+CD45RO-CD95-CD27+CD28+ were classified as naive T cells. Peripheral blood samples were provided by related bone marrow donors on the day of marrow donation. Mononuclear cells from peripheral blood and bone marrow were separated by Ficoll-Hypaque density centrifugation and then cryopreserved. CD4+ and CD8+ T cells, including naive and memory subsets, were sorted by FACS on a FACSAria II. Genomic DNA was the input for TRB sequencing, which was run either with the immunoSEQ assay at survey resolution or with the hsTCRB kit. The authors' analysis ran thus. The immunoSEQ software handled the initial read processing, while the LymphoSeq R package was used for the repertoire analyses. Clonality was computed as 1 minus normalized Shannon entropy, and a Gini coefficient was also calculated for each TRB dataset. To infer phenotypes in unsorted samples, TRB sequences from sorted subsets of the recipient or donor were mapped onto the unsorted samples of the same recipient. TCRdb mirrors the immuneACCESS table, restricted to in-frame sequences. Some clones are absent from its copies; in checked studies, under half trace to an unresolved V gene, and the reason for the others is unknown. The D gene and trimming were derived from the DNA, and the V and J assignments and clone size from that table. This sample is represented by 20,000 to 25,000 clones; about 97% of them were singletons. About 0.13% of the sample belongs to the ten largest clones.

Source material: naive CD4+ T cells sorted from PBMCs. The receptor was isolated from a man aged 50 to 60 in good health, CMV-negative, and a related stem cell transplant donor. The chain is assembled from TRBV7-3 and TRBJ1-1; 7 central nucleotides agree with TRBD1. The CDR3 reads as follows: CASSLTRGKNTEAFF. The nucleotide sequence reads TGTGCCAGCAGCTTAACCAGGGGGAAGAACACTGAAGCTTTCTTT.